Detailed here is one TCR beta chain. Authors' methods: Reference gene primer amplification yielded estimated nucleated cell counts. Sequencing was performed with immunoSEQ multiplex PCR; in TCRdb, only in-frame clones are kept and a portion is missing. V and J calls and clone size are those listed in that table; D and trimming were worked out from the DNA. The sample shows around 250,000 clones, more than 70% of them seen only once. The data were taken from a study of blood T cell repertoires in COVID-19. The wider study: Samples of COVID-19 (acute and convalescent) were obtained from the United States, Italy and Spain. PBMCs, B-cell-depleted T cells, or T cells provided the cDNA or gDNA that made up the material.

The source material was peripheral blood. This TCR was recovered from a woman younger than 30 with acute or convalescent COVID-19.

The CDR3 is CASSFGLAGVREQYF. The CDR3 DNA sequence: TGTGCCAGCAGTTTCGGACTAGCGGGAGTCCGGGAGCAGTACTTC. The V and J genes are TRBV27 and TRBJ2-7; 13 nucleotides agree with TRBD2. Losses at the gene ends were 3 bases for V and 7 bases for J; bases not matched to a gene: 6. This CDR3 is 15 amino acids long. Germline assignment: CDR1 MNHEY and CDR2 SMNVEV (reference sequence).